This T cell receptor beta chain was found in a study of control samples from healthy donors and cancer patients. CDR3 length: 11 residues. V was pared by 7 bases and J by 4 bases, with 8 bases between. Germline assignment: CDR1 GTSNPN and CDR2 SVGIG (reference sequence). Some clones are missing from TCRdb's copy, which holds only in-frame ones; the method was immunoSEQ multiplex PCR. The sample records 130,000 to 150,000 clones, 89% being singletons. This TCR was sampled from a young man in good health. The chain is built from TRBV30 and TRBJ1-5, with D perhaps matching TRBD1 (6 bases). Specimen: blood. The CDR3 here is CASGANQPQHF. Written as DNA, the CDR3 is TGTGCCTCAGGGGCAAATCAGCCCCAGCATTTT.